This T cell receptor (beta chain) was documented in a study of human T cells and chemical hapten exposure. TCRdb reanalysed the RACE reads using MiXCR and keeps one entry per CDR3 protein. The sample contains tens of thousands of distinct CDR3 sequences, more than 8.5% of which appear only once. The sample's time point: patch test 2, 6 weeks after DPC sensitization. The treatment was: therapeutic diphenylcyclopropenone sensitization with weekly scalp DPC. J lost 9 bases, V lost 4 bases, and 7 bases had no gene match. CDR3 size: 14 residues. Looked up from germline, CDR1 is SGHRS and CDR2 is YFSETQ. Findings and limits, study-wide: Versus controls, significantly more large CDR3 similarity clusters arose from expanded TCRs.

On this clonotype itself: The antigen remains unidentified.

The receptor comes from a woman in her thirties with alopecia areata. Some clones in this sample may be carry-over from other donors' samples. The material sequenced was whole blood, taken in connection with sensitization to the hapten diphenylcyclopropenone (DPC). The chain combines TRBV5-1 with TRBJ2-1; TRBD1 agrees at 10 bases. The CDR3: CASSPGQGLSEQFF. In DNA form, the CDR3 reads TGCGCCAGCAGCCCGGGACAGGGGTTAAGTGAGCAGTTCTTC.